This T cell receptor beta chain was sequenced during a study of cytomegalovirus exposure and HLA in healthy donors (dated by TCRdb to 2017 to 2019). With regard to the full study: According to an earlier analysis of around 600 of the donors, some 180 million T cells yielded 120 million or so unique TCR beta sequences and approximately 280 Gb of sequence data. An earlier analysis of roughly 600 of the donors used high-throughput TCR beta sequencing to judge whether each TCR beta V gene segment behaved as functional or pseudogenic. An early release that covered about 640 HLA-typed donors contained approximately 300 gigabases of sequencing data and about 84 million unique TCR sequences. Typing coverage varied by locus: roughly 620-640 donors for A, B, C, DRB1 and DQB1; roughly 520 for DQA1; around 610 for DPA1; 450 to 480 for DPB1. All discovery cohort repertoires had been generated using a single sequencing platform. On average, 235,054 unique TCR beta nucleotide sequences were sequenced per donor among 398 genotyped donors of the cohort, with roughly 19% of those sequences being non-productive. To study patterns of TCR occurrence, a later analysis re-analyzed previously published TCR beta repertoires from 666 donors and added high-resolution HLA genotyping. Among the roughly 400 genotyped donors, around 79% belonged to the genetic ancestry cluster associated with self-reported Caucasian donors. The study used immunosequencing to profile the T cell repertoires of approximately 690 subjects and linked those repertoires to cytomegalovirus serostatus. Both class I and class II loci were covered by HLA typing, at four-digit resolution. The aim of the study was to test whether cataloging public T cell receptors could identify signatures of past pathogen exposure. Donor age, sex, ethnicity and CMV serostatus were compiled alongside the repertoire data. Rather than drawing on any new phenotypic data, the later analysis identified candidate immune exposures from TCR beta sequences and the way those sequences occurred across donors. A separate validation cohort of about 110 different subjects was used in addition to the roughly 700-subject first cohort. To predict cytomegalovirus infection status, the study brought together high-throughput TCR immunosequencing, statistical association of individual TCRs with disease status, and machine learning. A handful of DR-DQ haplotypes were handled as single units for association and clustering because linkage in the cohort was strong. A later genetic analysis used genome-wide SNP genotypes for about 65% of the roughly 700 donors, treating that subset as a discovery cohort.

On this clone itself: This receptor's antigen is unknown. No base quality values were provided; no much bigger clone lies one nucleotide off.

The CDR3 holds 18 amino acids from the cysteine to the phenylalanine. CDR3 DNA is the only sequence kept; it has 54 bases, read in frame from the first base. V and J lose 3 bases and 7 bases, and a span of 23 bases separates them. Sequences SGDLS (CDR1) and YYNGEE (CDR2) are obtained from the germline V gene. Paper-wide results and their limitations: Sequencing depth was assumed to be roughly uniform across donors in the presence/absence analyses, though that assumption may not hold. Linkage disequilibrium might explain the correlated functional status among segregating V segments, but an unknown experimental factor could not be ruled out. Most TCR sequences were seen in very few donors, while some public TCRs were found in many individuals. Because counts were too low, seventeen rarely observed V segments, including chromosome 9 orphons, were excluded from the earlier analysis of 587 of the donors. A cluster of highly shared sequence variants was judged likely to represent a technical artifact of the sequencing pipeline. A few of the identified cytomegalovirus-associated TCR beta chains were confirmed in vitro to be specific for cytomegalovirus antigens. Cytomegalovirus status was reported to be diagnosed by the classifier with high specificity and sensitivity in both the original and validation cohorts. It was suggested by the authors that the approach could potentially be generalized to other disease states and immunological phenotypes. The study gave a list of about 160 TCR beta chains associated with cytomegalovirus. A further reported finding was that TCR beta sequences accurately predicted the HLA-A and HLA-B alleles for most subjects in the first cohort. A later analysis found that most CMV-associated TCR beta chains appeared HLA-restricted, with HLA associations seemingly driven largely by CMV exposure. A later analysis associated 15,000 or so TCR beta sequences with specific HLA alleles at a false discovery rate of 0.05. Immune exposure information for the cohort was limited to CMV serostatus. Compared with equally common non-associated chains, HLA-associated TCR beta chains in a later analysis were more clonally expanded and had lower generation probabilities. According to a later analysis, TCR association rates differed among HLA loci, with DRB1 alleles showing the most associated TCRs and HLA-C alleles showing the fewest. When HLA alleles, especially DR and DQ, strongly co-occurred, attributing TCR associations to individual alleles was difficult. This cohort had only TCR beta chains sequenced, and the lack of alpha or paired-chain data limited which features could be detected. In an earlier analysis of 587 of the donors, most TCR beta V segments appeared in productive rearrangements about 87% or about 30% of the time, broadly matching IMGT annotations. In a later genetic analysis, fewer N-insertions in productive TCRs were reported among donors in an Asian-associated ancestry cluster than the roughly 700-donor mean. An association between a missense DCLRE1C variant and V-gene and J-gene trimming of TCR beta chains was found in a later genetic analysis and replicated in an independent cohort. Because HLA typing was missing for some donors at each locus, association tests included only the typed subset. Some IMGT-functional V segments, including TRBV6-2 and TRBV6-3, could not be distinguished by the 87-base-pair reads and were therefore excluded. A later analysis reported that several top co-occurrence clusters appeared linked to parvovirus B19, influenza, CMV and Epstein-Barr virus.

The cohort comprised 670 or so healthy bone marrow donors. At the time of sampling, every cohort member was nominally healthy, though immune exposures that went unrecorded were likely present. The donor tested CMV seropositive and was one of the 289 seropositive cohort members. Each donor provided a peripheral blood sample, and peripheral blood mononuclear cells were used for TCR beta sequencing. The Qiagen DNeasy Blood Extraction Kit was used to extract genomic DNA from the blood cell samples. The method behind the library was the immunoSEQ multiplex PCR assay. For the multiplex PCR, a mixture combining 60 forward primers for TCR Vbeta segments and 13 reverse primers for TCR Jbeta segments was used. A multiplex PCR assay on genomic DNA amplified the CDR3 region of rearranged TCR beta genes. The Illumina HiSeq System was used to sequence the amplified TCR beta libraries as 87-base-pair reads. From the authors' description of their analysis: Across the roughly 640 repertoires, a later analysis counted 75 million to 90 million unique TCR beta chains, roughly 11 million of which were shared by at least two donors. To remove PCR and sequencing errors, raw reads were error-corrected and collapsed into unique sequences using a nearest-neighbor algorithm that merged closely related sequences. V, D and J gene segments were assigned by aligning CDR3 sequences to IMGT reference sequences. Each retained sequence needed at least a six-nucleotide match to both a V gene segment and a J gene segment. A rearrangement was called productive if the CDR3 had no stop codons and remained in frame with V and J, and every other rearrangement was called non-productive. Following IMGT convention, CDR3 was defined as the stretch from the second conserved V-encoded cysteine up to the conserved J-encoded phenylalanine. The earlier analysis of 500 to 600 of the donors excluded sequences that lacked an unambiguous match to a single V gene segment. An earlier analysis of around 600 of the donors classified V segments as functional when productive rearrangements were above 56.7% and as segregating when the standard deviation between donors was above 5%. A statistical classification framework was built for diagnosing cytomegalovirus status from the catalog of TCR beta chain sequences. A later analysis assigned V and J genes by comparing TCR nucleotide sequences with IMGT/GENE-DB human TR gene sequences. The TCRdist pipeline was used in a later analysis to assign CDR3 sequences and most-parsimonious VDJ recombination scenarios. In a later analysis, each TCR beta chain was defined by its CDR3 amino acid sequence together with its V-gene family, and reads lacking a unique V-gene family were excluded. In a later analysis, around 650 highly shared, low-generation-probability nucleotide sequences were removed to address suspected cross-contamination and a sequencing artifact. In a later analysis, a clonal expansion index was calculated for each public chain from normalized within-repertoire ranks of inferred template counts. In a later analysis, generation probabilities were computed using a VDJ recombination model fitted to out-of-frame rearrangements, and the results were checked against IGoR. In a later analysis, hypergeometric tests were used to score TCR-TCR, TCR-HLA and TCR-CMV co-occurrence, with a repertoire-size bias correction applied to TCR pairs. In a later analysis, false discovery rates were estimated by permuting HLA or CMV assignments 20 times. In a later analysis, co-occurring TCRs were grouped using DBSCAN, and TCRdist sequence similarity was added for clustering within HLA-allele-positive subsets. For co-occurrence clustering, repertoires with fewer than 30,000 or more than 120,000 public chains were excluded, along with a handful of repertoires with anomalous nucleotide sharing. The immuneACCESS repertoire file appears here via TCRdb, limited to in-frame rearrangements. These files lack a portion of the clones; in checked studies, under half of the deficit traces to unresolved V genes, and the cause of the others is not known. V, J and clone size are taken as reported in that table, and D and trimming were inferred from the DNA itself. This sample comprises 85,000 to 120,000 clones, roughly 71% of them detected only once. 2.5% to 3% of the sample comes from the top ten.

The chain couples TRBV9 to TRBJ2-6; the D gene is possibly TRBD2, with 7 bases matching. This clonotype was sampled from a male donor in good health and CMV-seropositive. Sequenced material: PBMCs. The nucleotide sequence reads TGTGCCAGCAGCGGAGGAGGGGGGGGCGCATCCGAAGCCAACGTCCTGACTTTC. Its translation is CASSGGGGGASEANVLTF. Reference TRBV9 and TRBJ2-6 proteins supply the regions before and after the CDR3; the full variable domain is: DSGVTQTPKHLITATGQRVTLRCSPRSGDLSVYWYQQSLDQGLQFLIQYYNGEERAKGNILERFSAQQFPDLHSELNLSSLELGDSALYFCASSGGGGGASEANVLTFGAGSRLTVL.